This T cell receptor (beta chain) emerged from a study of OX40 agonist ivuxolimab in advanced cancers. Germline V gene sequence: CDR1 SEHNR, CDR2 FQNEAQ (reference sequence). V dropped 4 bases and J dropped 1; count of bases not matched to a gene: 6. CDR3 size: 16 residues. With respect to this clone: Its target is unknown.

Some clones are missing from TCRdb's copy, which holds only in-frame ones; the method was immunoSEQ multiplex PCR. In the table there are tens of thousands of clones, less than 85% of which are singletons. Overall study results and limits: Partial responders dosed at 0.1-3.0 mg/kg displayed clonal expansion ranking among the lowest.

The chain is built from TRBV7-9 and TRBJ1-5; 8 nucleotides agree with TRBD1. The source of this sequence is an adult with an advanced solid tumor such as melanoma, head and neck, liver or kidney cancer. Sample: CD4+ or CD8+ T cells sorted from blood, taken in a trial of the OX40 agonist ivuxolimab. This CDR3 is CASSSGRGLSNQPQHF. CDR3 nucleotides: TGTGCCAGCAGCTCAGGCAGGGGGCTCAGCAATCAGCCCCAGCATTTT.